One and the same sample provided the 18 T cell receptor beta chains below, sequenced in a study of spatial heterogeneity in lung cancer. TCRdb reanalysed the 5' RACE reads using MiXCR and keeps one entry per CDR3 protein. The table has 40,000 to 45,000 distinct CDR3 sequences, approximately 7% seen once. Time point meaning: sample taken at primary tumor resection. Unsorted samples of tumor, nontumor lung or frozen PBMC had their whole RNA sequenced. The specimen was PBMCs, collected at surgery. The receptors were sampled from a female donor with early-stage non-small cell lung cancer.

There are a few counts of this clonotype. The V and J genes are TRBV6-1 and TRBJ1-1; D is unresolved. Germline V lookup: CDR1 MNHNS, CDR2 SASEGT. V dropped 2 bases and J dropped 3 bases, with 10 bases sitting between them. The CDR3 sequence is 14 residues long. CDR3 amino acids: CASSEQQLDTEAFF. CDR3 in DNA: TGTGCCAGCAGTGAACAGCAGTTGGACACTGAAGCTTTCTTT.

This clonotype was observed a few times. For the CDR3, the DNA is TGTGCCAGCAGCCTAGCCGGGGGAGGCCAGCCCCAGCATTTT. This translates into CASSLAGGGQPQHF. The chain combines TRBV12-3 or TRBV12-4 with TRBJ1-5, with D possibly TRBD1 on 5 matching bases. Trimming pared 6 bases from V and 7 bases from J, leaving 16 bases between. The CDR3 length is 14 residues.

This rearrangement joins TRBV5-1 to TRBJ2-4; D possibly corresponds to TRBD1 (5 bases). Trimming pared 0 bases from V and 9 bases from J, leaving 10 bases between. This CDR3 is 13 amino acids long. Germline V CDR1 and CDR2: SGHRS, YFSETQ. The CDR3 loop reads CASSLGQQAIQYF. The CDR3 coding sequence is TGCGCCAGCAGCTTGGGACAGCAGGCCATTCAGTACTTC.

This clonotype was counted only a few times. CDR3 in DNA: TGTGCCAGCACATTGCACCACCGGGAACAGGCCCAGCATTTT. Translated, it gives CASTLHHREQAQHF. This sequence joins TRBV28 and TRBJ1-5; D is possibly TRBD1 (5 bases). The V gene lost 7 bases and the J gene lost 11 bases, with 21 bases spanning the gap. Germline CDR1 is MDHEN and CDR2 is SYDVKM. The CDR3 runs 14 residues.

The chain has TRBV19 and TRBJ1-2; TRBD1 aligns across 7 bases. V trimming: 5 bases; J trimming: 4 bases; junction bases outside the gene matches: 4. The CDR3 is made up of 13 amino acids. Germline V gene lookup returns CDR1 LNHDA and CDR2 SQIVND (reference sequence). The CDR3 reads CASSSTGTYGYTF. CDR3 DNA: TGTGCCAGTAGTTCGACAGGGACCTATGGCTACACCTTC.

The chain links TRBV4-1 to TRBJ2-7; perhaps TRBD1 as D (6 bases). CDR1 is MGHRA and CDR2 is YSYEKL in the germline V gene. The length of the CDR3 is 18 residues. The V and J ends lost 1 base and 0 bases respectively, with 19 bases between them. CDR3 region: CASSQVWGQGMFSYEQYF. CDR3 bases: TGCGCCAGCAGCCAAGTGTGGGGTCAGGGGATGTTCTCCTACGAGCAGTACTTC.

The rearrangement uses TRBV7-8 and TRBJ1-4; D is perhaps TRBD1 (6 bases). The CDR3 runs 14 residues. The germline V gene has CDR1 SGHVS and CDR2 FQNEAQ. With 4 bases removed from V and 8 bases from J, the gap between germline ends came to 14 bases. CDR3 in amino acids: CASSSQGKVEKLFF. As DNA, the CDR3 is TGTGCCAGCAGCTCACAGGGCAAGGTGGAAAAACTGTTTTTT.

The J gene is TRBJ2-3, the V gene TRBV6-2 or TRBV6-3, with 7 bases aligning to TRBD2. With 2 bases clipped from V and 0 bases from J, the junction kept 5 bases outside the gene matches. Per the germline V gene, CDR1 is MNHEY and CDR2 is SVGEGT. The CDR3 extends over 16 amino acids. CDR3: CASSYQAGISTDTQYF. The CDR3 region has the DNA TGTGCCAGCAGTTACCAAGCGGGGATTAGCACAGATACGCAGTATTTT.

This clonotype is categorized as medium-sized (0.01 to 0.1%). V gene TRBV7-8 combines with J gene TRBJ2-5; 11 bases map to TRBD2. CDR1 SGHVS and CDR2 FQNEAQ come from the germline V gene. The ends lost 6 bases at V and 2 bases at J; junction bases unmatched: 11. The CDR3 sequence is 17 residues long. Here the CDR3 reads CASSRYLAGGRQETQYF. DNA for the CDR3: TGTGCCAGCAGTCGCTACCTAGCGGGGGGTCGTCAAGAGACCCAGTACTTC. Full variable domain (rest looked up from reference TRBV7-8 and TRBJ2-5): GAGVSQSPRYKVAKRGQDVALRCDPISGHVSLFWYQQALGQGPEFLTYFQNEAQLDKSGLPSDRFFAERPEGSVSTLKIQRTQQEDSAVYLCASSRYLAGGRQETQYFGPGTRLLVL.

This clonotype was recorded once. A read error may be the cause here, since a much bigger clone is one base away. This chain joins TRBV6-5 and TRBJ2-4; the D is unclear. The CDR3 is 15 amino acids. CDR1 MNHEY and CDR2 SVGAGI come from the germline V gene. The CDR3 spells CASSYGPVPKNTQYF. The CDR3 DNA follows: TGTGCCAGCAGTTACGGTCCCGTCCCCAAAAACACTCAGTACTTC.

There are many counts of this clonotype. This rearrangement joins TRBV5-1 to TRBJ2-3, with 7 bases that match TRBD2. J was trimmed by 2 bases and V by 0 bases; bases with no gene match: 3. Germline values: CDR1 SGHRS, CDR2 YFSETQ. CDR3 size: 15 residues. The CDR3 spells CASSLVAGVTDTQYF. The CDR3 nucleotides are TGCGCCAGCAGCTTGGTGGCGGGGGTCACAGATACGCAGTATTTT.

This clonotype occurred a few times. CDR3 nucleotides: TGTGCCAGCAGCTTCCGGGGGGCGCGGTACGCTGAAGCTTTCTTT. This gives the protein CASSFRGARYAEAFF. This chain uses TRBV13 with TRBJ1-1, with D possibly matching TRBD1 (6 bases). The germline CDR1 and CDR2 sequences are PRHDT and FYEKMQ (reference sequence). V shed 3 bases and J shed 6 bases, with 17 bases lying between them. CDR3 length: 15 residues.

This clonotype was counted many times. The rearrangement uses TRBV6-1 and TRBJ2-2; perhaps TRBD1 as D (6 bases). The CDR3 runs to 16 residues. Germline values: CDR1 MNHNS, CDR2 SASEGT. Between the trimmed V and J ends, which lost 3 bases and 6 bases, there was a span of 17 bases. CDR3 sequence (DNA): TGTGCCAGCAGTGATCTTTCAGGGGCAGGCGCCGGGGAGCTGTTTTTT. Translation: CASSDLSGAGAGELFF.

This clonotype has a count of ten or more. The rearrangement uses TRBV6-1 and TRBJ2-3, with 15 nucleotides matching TRBD2. The ends lost 4 bases at V and 4 bases at J; junction bases unmatched: 0. The germline V gene has CDR1 MNHNS and CDR2 SASEGT. The CDR3 spans 15 residues. The CDR3 loop reads CASSGTSGGADTQYF. The DNA of the CDR3 is TGTGCCAGCAGTGGGACTAGCGGGGGGGCAGATACGCAGTATTTT.

This clonotype was detected only a few times. The J gene is TRBJ2-3, the V gene TRBV5-1, with 9 bases that match TRBD1. Germline values: CDR1 SGHRS, CDR2 YFSETQ. This CDR3 spans 14 amino acids. After removal of 5 bases from V and 3 bases from J, the junction contained 4 bases not matched to a gene. The chain's CDR3 is CASRAGQGTDTQYF. For the CDR3, the DNA is TGCGCCAGCAGGGCAGGACAGGGGACAGATACGCAGTATTTT. The full variable domain, in which reference TRBV5-1 and TRBJ2-3 provide the parts outside the CDR3, is KAGVTQTPRYLIKTRGQQVTLSCSPISGHRSVSWYQQTPGQGLQFLFEYFSETQRNKGNFPGRFSGRQFSNSRSEMNVSTLELGDSALYLCASRAGQGTDTQYFGPGTRLTVL.

This clonotype was recorded many times. The chain links TRBV6-2 or TRBV6-3 to TRBJ2-3; D not resolved. V was shortened by 6 bases and J by 3 bases, with 7 bases between the two germline ends. CDR3 size: 12 residues. The germline V gene has CDR1 MNHEY and CDR2 SVGEGT. The CDR3 loop reads CASSRRTDTQYF. The CDR3 region has the DNA TGTGCCAGCAGCCGTCGAACAGATACGCAGTATTTT.

This clonotype was picked up many times. The genes are TRBV2 and TRBJ2-1; 13 bases agree with TRBD2. From germline, CDR1 is SNHLY and CDR2 FYNNEI. The CDR3 covers 18 residues. The ends lost 6 bases at V and 9 bases at J; junction bases unmatched: 17. Written as DNA, the CDR3 is TGTGCCAGCAGCGCCGTGGTTCTACTAGCGGGGGGGCAGCCTGAGCAGTTCTTC. Its translation is CASSAVVLLAGGQPEQFF.

V and J are TRBV28 and TRBJ1-4; D unclear. Looked up from germline, CDR1 is MDHEN and CDR2 is SYDVKM. V lost 2 bases, J lost 14 bases, and 12 bases lay in between. The CDR3 spans 12 residues. The DNA of the CDR3 is TGTGCCAGCAGTTTAGGACCTAACACCCTGTTTTTT. It specifies CASSLGPNTLFF.